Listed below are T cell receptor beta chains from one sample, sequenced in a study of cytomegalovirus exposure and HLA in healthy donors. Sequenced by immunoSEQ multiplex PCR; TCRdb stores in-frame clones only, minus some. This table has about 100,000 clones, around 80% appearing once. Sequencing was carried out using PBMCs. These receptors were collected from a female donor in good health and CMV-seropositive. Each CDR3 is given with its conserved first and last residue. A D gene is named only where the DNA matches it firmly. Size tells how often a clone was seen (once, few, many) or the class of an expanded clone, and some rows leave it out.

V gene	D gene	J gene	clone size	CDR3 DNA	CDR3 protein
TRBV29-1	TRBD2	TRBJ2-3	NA	TGCAGCGTTGTGGGTGGTAGCGGGAGGACTAGCACAGATACGCAGTATTTT	CSVVGGSGRTSTDTQYF
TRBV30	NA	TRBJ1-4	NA	TGTGCCTGGACCCCCCAGGCGGGGGCAACTAATGAAAAACTGTTTTTT	CAWTPQAGATNEKLFF
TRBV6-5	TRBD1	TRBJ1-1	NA	TGTGCCAGCAGTTACTTGGACAGGTCTAGGACCACTGAAGCTTTCTTT	CASSYLDRSRTTEAFF
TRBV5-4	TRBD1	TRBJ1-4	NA	TGTGCCAGCAGCGATAACAGGGGTTTAAAGGAAAAACTGTTTTTT	CASSDNRGLKEKLFF
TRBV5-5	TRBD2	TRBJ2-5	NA	TGTGCCAGCAGCACCGGACTAGCGGGCCTCAAGGAGACCCAGTACTTC	CASSTGLAGLKETQYF
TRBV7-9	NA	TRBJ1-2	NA	TGTGCCAGCAGGCCGGCGGGCGCCTCAGGAGGCTACACCTTC	CASRPAGASGGYTF
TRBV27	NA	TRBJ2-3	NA	TGTGCCAGCAGCCCCAGGTGGGGGCACACAGATACGCAGTATTTT	CASSPRWGHTDTQYF
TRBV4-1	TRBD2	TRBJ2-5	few	TGCGCCAGCAGCCAAACCGAACTAGCGGGAGGGGAGACCCAGTACTTC	CASSQTELAGGETQYF
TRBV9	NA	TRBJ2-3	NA	TGTGCCAGCAGCCCACCGAGGTGGGGCACCTACACAGATACGCAGTATTTT	CASSPPRWGTYTDTQYF
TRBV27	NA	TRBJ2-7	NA	TGTGCCAGCAGTCTCCGGGGATCTATCCTTGGAGAGCAGTACTTC	CASSLRGSILGEQYF
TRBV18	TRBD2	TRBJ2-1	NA	TGTGCCAGCTCACCAACTAGCGGGGGGCTTGAGCAGTTCTTC	CASSPTSGGLEQFF
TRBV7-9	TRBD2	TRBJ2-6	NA	TGTGCCAGCAGCTTAATACGGGACTACCACTCTGGGGCCAACGTCCTGACTTTC	CASSLIRDYHSGANVLTF
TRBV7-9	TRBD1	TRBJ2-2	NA	TGTTCCAGCAGCTTAGCGCAGGACAGGGAGTCGATCAACACCGGGGAGCTGTTTTTT	CSSSLAQDRESINTGELFF
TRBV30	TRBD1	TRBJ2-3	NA	TGTGCTTATGGACAGGGGGTCACAGATACGCAGTATTTT	CAYGQGVTDTQYF
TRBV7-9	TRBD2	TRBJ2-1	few	TGTTCCAGCAGCTTAGGTGAACTAGCGGGAGTCTTTGAGCAGTTCTTC	CSSSLGELAGVFEQFF
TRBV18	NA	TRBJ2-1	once	TGTGCCAGCTCATGGACAGGGCCTAGCGGGAAAGGAGACTACAATGAGCAGTTCTTC	CASSWTGPSGKGDYNEQFF
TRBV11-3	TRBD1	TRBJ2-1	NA	TGTGCCAGCAGCTCAGGGACAGGCCGGAACAATGAGCAGTTCTTC	CASSSGTGRNNEQFF
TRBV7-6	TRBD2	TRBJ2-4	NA	TGTGCCAGCAGCTCGCTGGGACTAGTAATTCAGTACTTC	CASSSLGLVIQYF